This TCR beta chain was retrieved from a study of shared clonotypes between healthy human individuals. Broader study findings: Rarefaction exposed incomplete sorted-subset sequencing despite large depth. Donor clonotype sharing was expected to depend on sequencing depth. On the whole, naive subsets had larger estimated richness than memory subsets had.

This CDR3 region has 17 residues. In germline, CDR1 is MGHRA, CDR2 YSYEKL. The trim removed 4 bases at V and 0 bases at J, leaving 8 bases unmatched. Selected positively for CCR7 and CD45RO-negative, naive CD8 cells excluded terminally differentiated effector memory CD45RA+ cells. Within Nashville, Tennessee resided all donors, each a Caucasian adult. On this clone itself: Its antigen remains unidentified.

The table came from immunoSEQ multiplex PCR; TCRdb's copy has only in-frame clones and leaves some out. The sample includes about 2,100,000 clones, around 93% of them seen just once. The sequence was collected from a man aged 18 to 35 in good health. Some clones in this sample may be carry-over from other donors' samples. The genes are TRBV4-1 and TRBJ2-2; TRBD2 matches at 7 bases. The sequenced sample was naive CD8+ T cells from PBMCs. CDR3 nucleotide sequence: TGCGCCAGCAGCCTTCAGCGGGGCGTACCGAACACCGGGGAGCTGTTTTTT. Translation: CASSLQRGVPNTGELFF.